The subject of this entry is one TCR beta chain. Its antigen is unidentified. The data are from a study of brain T cells in children with intractable seizures. Study outcomes and limitations: Pre-surgery blood may have been undersampled, hiding some clones. Viral specificity was inferred only from CDR3 similarity; HCMV serostatus was unknown.

The method was immunoSEQ multiplex PCR; TCRdb's version includes in-frame clones alone and lacks a portion of them. The sample yields approximately 330,000 clones, 85% to 95% seen once. As for time point: blood from clinic visit 5 months post-surgery; TSC patient then seizure free. Before surgery, patients took at least one anti-epileptic drug. J lost 0 bases, V lost 5 bases, and 9 bases had no gene match. Germline lookup yields CDR1 SGHTA and CDR2 FQGNSA. This CDR3 has 16 residues. The source is a boy under three years old with tuberous sclerosis and intractable seizures. Source: peripheral blood, taken approximately 5 months after surgery. This chain connects TRBV7-2 to TRBJ2-7; 8 bases fit TRBD2. The CDR3 coding sequence is TGTGCCAGCAGCACCAGTTTTCGGGGGGGCTCCTACGAGCAGTACTTC. Translating gives CASSTSFRGGSYEQYF.